A few counts support the clone carrying this T cell receptor beta chain. Its antigen is still unknown. This sample was taken from a study of T-cell memory formation after mild COVID-19. Study details: Largely, TCR clusters stayed within a single donor.

One entry per CDR3 protein, called by TCRdb with MiXCR from the 5' RACE reads. The profile covers over 300,000 distinct CDR3 sequences, with 20% to 25% appearing a single time and roughly 23% taken by the ten largest. Germline loops: CDR1 LGHNA, CDR2 YSLEER. This CDR3 has 18 residues. V lost 2 bases to trimming and J lost 2 bases, with 16 bases between them. General study findings and limits: That cross-reactive memory joined was suggested by some responding clones appearing in pre-infection memory. Nothing confirmed that second-wave clones peaking on day 37 were specific for SARS-CoV-2.

The source is a man younger than 35 who had mild COVID-19 (a few samples of this study predate the infection). Cell type and time point are not known. The chain joins TRBV4-3 to TRBJ2-6, with D perhaps matching TRBD1 or TRBD2 (6 bases each). Sequenced: PBMCs or a T cell subset sorted from them (not recorded which). This CDR3 is CASSQQLVGGTGANVLTF. DNA of the CDR3: TGCGCCAGCAGCCAACAGCTAGTAGGGGGGACTGGGGCCAACGTCCTGACTTTC.